The 11 T cell receptor beta chains given below trace back to one sample, sequenced in a study of cytomegalovirus exposure and HLA in healthy donors. Both 60 Vbeta primers and 13 Jbeta primers went into the PCR. Profiled with immunoSEQ multiplex PCR; TCRdb holds only in-frame clones, not every one. Among about 170,000 clones listed, roughly two thirds were seen once. The sequencing sample was made of PBMCs. These receptors all come from a woman under 30 in good health and CMV-seropositive.

The J gene is TRBJ1-6, the V gene TRBV30; possible D gene TRBD1, 5 bases. V lost 2 bases and J 7 bases, leaving 9 bases between the germline ends. CDR1 and CDR2 (germline): GTSNPN, SVGIG (reference sequence). There are 13 residues in the CDR3. Here the CDR3 DNA reads TGTGCCTGGAGTCCAGGGAAAAATTCACCCCTCCACTTT. Translation: CAWSPGKNSPLHF.

This clone was seen a few times. The rearrangement links TRBV2 to TRBJ1-5, with TRBD1 identical over 10 bases. With 6 bases clipped from V and 5 bases from J, the junction kept 7 bases outside the gene matches. Germline V gene sequence: CDR1 SNHLY, CDR2 FYNNEI. CDR3 length: 15 residues. In nucleotides, the CDR3 is TGTGCCAGCAGCGGCCAGACAGGGGGCGATCAGCCCCAGCATTTT. Translating gives CASSGQTGGDQPQHF.

A single count supports this clone. CDR3 sequence: CASSSRGAGYGITKETQYF. CDR3 DNA sequence: TGTGCCAGCAGCTCGCGGGGGGCCGGCTATGGGATAACTAAAGAGACCCAGTACTTC. The chain joins TRBV7-2 to TRBJ2-5; 8 bases fit TRBD2. CDR1 and CDR2 (germline): SGHTA, FQGNSA. The CDR3 covers 19 residues. J lost 3 bases, V lost 4 bases, and 19 bases had no gene match. Supplemented by reference TRBV7-2 and TRBJ2-5, the full variable domain reads GAGVSQSPSNKVTEKGKDVELRCDPISGHTALYWYRQSLGQGLEFLIYFQGNSAPDKSGLPSDRFSAERTGGSVSTLTIQRTQQEDSAVYLCASSSRGAGYGITKETQYFGPGTRLLVL.

This rearrangement joins TRBV7-3 to TRBJ2-5; D is possibly TRBD1 (6 bases). This CDR3 is 13 amino acids long. Trimming took 5 bases from V and 0 from J, leaving 7 bases between them. Per the germline V gene, CDR1 is SGHTA and CDR2 is FQGTGA. Here the CDR3 reads CASSPGDQETQYF. In DNA, the CDR3 is TGTGCCAGCAGCCCAGGGGACCAAGAGACCCAGTACTTC.

This clone has more than one count but fewer than ten. The rearrangement links TRBV21-1 to TRBJ1-1; the D call in the table, TRBD1, was not verified against the DNA. TRBV21-1 is listed as a pseudogene. CDR3 size: 11 residues. CDR3 residues: CARRQGTEAFF. DNA for the CDR3: TGTGCCAGAAGACAGGGCACTGAAGCTTTCTTT.

The chain uses TRBV6-6 and TRBJ2-7, with TRBD1 matching over 10 bases. Germline loops: CDR1 MNHNY, CDR2 SVGAGI (reference sequence). Germline trimming cut 2 bases from V and 4 bases from J; bases unmatched to any gene: 2. The CDR3 spans 14 residues. The CDR3 region is CASSYGTGVYEQYF. DNA of the CDR3: TGTGCCAGCAGTTACGGGACAGGGGTTTACGAGCAGTACTTC.

This clone appeared a few times. V usage is TRBV11-2 and J usage is TRBJ1-1; D not resolved. There are 13 residues in the CDR3. Trimming cost V 1 base and J 2 bases, with 5 bases left between them. Germline V gene lookup returns CDR1 SGHAT and CDR2 FQNNGV. CDR3 residues: CASSLALNTEAFF. The DNA for the CDR3 is TGTGCCAGCAGCTTAGCCCTAAACACTGAAGCTTTCTTT.

Regarding this clone: Other DNA sequences from this sample encode an identical CDR3 as well. The V gene is TRBV18, the J gene TRBJ1-5; tentatively, D is TRBD1 (5 bases). CDR1 is KGHSH, CDR2 LQKENI, per germline. V lost 3 bases and J lost 4, with 10 bases in between. The CDR3 consists of 14 residues. The CDR3 DNA reads TGTGCCAGCTCACCGCCGGAGGGGAATCAGCCCCAGCATTTT. This gives the protein CASSPPEGNQPQHF. The variable domain in full, completed from reference TRBV18 and TRBJ1-5, reads NAGVMQNPRHLVRRRGQEARLRCSPMKGHSHVYWYRQLPEEGLKFMVYLQKENIIDESGMPKERFSAEFPKEGPSILRIQQVVRGDSAAYFCASSPPEGNQPQHFGDGTRLSIL.

This clone occurred a few times. The rearrangement uses TRBV6-5 and TRBJ2-7; D possibly corresponds to TRBD1 (6 bases). CDR3 length equals 14 residues. V was shortened by 1 base and J by 3 bases, with 10 bases between the two germline ends. Per germline, CDR1 MNHEY and CDR2 SVGAGI. CDR3 sequence reads: CASSYLTGFYEQYF. In DNA, the CDR3 is TGTGCCAGCAGTTACTTGACAGGTTTCTACGAGCAGTACTTC.

The V call is TRBV13, the J call TRBJ2-1; 11 bases map to TRBD2. This CDR3 is 16 amino acids long. Germline-derived CDR1 and CDR2 are PRHDT and FYEKMQ (reference sequence). Trimming took 0 bases from V and 6 from J; bases not matched to a gene: 4. CDR3 amino acids: CASSLGFLAGGNEQFF. In nucleotides, the CDR3 is TGTGCCAGCAGCTTAGGCTTCCTAGCGGGAGGCAATGAGCAGTTCTTC.

This clone has only a few counts. The chain combines TRBV5-5 with TRBJ1-2, with D hard to call. Germline V lookup: CDR1 SGHKS, CDR2 YYEKEE (reference sequence). Trimming stripped 0 bases from V and 7 bases from J, with 10 bases between. The CDR3 has 13 amino acids. The CDR3 DNA follows: TGTGCCAGCAGCTTGGGGGCTTATAGTGGCTACACCTTC. It specifies CASSLGAYSGYTF.